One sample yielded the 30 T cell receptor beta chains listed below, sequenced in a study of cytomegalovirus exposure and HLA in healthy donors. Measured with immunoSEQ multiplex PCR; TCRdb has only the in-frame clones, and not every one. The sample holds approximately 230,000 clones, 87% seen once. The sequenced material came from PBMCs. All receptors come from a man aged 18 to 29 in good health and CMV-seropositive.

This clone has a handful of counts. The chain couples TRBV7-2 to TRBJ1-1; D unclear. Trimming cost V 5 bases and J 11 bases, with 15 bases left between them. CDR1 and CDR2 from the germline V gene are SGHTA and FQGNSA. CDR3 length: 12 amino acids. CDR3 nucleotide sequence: TGTGCCAGCAGCCTACGGGAAGGGTCCGCTTTCTTT. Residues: CASSLREGSAFF.

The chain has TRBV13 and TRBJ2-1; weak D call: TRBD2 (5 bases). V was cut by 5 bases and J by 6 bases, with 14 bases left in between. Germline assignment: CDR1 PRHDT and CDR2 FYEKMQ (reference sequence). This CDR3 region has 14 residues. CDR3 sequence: CASSRVPEGNEQFF. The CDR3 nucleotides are TGTGCCAGCAGCCGGGTACCTGAGGGCAATGAGCAGTTCTTC.

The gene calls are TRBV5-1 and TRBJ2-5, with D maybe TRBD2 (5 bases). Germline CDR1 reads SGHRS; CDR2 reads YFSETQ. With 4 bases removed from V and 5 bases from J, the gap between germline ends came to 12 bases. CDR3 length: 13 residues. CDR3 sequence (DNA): TGCGCCAGCAGCAACGGGGTCGGGGAGACCCAGTACTTC. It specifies CASSNGVGETQYF.

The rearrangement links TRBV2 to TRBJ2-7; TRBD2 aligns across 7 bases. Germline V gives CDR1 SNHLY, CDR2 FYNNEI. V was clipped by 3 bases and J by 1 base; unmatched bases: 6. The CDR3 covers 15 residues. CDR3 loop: CASSDPSGDSYEQYF. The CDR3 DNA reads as TGTGCCAGCAGTGATCCCAGCGGGGATTCCTACGAGCAGTACTTC.

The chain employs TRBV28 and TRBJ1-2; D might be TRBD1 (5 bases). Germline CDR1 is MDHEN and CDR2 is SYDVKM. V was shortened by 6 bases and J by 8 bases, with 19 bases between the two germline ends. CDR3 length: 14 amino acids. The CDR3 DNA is TGTGCCAGCAGCCGAGTCCGGGGCGCGGAGGGCTACACCTTC. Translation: CASSRVRGAEGYTF.

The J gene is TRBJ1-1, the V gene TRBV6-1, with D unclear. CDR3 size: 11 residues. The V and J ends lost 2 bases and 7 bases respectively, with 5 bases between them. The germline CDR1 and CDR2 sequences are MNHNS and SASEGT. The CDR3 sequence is CASSERVEAFF. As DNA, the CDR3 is TGTGCCAGCAGTGAACGGGTTGAAGCTTTCTTT.

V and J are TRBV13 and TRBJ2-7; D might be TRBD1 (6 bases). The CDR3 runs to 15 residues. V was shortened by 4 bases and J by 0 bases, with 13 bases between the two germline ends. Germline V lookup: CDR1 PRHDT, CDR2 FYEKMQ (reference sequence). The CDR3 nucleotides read TGTGCCAGCAGCTCCCGGCAGGGACACTCCTACGAGCAGTACTTC. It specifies CASSSRQGHSYEQYF.

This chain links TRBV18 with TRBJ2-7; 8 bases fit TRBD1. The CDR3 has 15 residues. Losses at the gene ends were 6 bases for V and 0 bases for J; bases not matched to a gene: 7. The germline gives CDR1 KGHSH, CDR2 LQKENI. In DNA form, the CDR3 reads TGTGCCAGCTCTTCGACAGGGGACAGCTCCTACGAGCAGTACTTC. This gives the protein CASSSTGDSSYEQYF.

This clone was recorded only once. The CDR3 coding sequence is TGTGCCAGCAGTGCCATGGCTAGCGGGAGCTACGAGCAGTACTTC. Its translation is CASSAMASGSYEQYF. The J gene is TRBJ2-7, the V gene TRBV6-5; TRBD2 matches at 10 bases. Germline V gives CDR1 MNHEY, CDR2 SVGAGI. Unmatched junction bases numbered 7, after V lost 5 bases and J lost 3 bases. This CDR3 is built from 15 residues.

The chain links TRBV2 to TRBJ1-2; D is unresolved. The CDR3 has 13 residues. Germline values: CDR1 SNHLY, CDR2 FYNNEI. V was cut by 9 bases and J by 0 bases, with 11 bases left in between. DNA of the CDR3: TGTGCCAGTCAGGACGAAGCTAACTATGGCTACACCTTC. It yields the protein CASQDEANYGYTF.

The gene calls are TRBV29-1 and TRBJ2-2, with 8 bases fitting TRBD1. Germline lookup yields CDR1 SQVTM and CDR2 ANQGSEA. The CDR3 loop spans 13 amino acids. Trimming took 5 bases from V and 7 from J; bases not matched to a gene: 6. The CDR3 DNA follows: TGCAGCGTTCGGACAGGGTCGGACGGGGAGCTGTTTTTT. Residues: CSVRTGSDGELFF.

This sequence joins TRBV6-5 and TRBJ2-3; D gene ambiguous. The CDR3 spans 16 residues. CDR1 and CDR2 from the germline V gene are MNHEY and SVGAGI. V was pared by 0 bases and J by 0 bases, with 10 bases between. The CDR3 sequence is CASSYSAARSTDTQYF. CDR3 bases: TGTGCCAGCAGTTACTCGGCGGCTAGGAGCACAGATACGCAGTATTTT.

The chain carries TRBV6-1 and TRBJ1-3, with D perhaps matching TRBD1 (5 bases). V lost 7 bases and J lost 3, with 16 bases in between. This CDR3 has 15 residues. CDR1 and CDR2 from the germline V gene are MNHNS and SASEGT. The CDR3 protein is CASTERGSLGNTIYF. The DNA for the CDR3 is TGTGCCAGCACTGAGCGGGGGTCTCTTGGAAACACCATATATTTT.

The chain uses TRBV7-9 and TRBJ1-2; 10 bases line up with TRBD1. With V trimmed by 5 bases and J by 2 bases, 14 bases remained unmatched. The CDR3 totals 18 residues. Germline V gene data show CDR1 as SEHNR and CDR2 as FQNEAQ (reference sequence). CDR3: CASSPNNRDRGSNYGYTF. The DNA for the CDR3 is TGTGCCAGCAGCCCAAACAACCGGGACAGGGGCTCCAACTATGGCTACACCTTC. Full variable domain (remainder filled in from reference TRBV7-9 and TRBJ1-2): DTGVSQNPRHKITKRGQNVTFRCDPISEHNRLYWYRQTLGQGPEFLTYFQNEAQLEKSRLLSDRFSAERPKGSFSTLEIQRTEQGDSAMYLCASSPNNRDRGSNYGYTFGSGTRLTVV.

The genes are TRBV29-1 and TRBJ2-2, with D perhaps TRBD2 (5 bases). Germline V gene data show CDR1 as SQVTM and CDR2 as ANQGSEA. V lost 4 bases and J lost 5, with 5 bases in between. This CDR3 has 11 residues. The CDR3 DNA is TGCAGCGTTGCGGGGACCGGGGAGCTGTTTTTT. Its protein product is CSVAGTGELFF.

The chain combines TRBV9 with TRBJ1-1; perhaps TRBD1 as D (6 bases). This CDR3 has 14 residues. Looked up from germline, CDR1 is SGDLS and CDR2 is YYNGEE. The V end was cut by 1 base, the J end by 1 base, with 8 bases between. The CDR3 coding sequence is TGTGCCAGCAGCGTACGGGGACAGAACACTGAAGCTTTCTTT. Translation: CASSVRGQNTEAFF.

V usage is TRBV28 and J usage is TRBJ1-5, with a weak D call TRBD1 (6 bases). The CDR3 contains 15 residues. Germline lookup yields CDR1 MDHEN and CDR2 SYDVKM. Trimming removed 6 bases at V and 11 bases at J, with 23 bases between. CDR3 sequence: CASSGSRDKVLSQHF. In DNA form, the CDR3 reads TGTGCCAGCAGCGGTTCCAGGGACAAGGTTTTGTCCCAGCATTTT.

This CDR3 is CATPAGDSSYNEQFF. Here the CDR3 DNA reads TGTGCCACACCCGCCGGTGACAGTTCCTACAATGAGCAGTTCTTC. The V and J genes are TRBV7-9 and TRBJ2-1, with D possibly TRBD1 on 5 matching bases. Germline CDR1 and CDR2: SEHNR and FQNEAQ (reference sequence). This CDR3 comprises 15 residues. V was pared by 10 bases and J by 1 base, with 17 bases between.

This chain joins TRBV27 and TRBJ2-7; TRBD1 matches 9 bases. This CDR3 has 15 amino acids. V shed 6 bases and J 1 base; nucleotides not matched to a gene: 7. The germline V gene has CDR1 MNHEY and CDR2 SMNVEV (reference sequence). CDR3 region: CASSWGQGPSYEQYF. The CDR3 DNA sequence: TGTGCCAGCAGCTGGGGACAGGGACCTTCCTACGAGCAGTACTTC.

The CDR3 loop reads CASSLVLEQYF. In DNA form, the CDR3 reads TGTGCCAGCAGCTTAGTACTCGAGCAGTACTTC. The V and J genes are TRBV11-2 and TRBJ2-7; D is uncertain. CDR1 and CDR2 (germline): SGHAT, FQNNGV. V lost 1 base and J 6 bases, leaving 4 bases between the germline ends. This CDR3 is 11 amino acids long.

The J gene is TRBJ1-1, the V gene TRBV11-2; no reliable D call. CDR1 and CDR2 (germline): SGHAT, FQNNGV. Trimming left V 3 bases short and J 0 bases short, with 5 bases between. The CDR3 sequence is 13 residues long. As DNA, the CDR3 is TGTGCCAGCAGCTTTGCGGTGAACACTGAAGCTTTCTTT. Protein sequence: CASSFAVNTEAFF.

The CDR3 protein is CASSNQGPSNQPQHF. The CDR3 nucleotides read TGTGCCAGCAGCAACCAGGGACCTAGCAATCAGCCCCAGCATTTT. The chain combines TRBV28 with TRBJ1-5, with D maybe TRBD1 (5 bases). The germline V gene has CDR1 MDHEN and CDR2 SYDVKM. CDR3 length equals 15 residues. V dropped 6 bases and J dropped 0 bases, with 12 bases sitting between them.

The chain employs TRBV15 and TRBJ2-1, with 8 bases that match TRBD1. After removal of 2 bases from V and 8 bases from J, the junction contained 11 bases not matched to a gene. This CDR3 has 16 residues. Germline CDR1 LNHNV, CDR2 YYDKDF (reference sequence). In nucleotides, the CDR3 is TGTGCCACCAGCAGAAAAGGACAGGGATGGGACCATGAGCAGTTCTTC. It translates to CATSRKGQGWDHEQFF. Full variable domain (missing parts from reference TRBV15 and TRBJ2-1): DAMVIQNPRYQVTQFGKPVTLSCSQTLNHNVMYWYQQKSSQAPKLLFHYYDKDFNNEADTPDNFQSRRPNTSFCFLDIRSPGLGDTAMYLCATSRKGQGWDHEQFFGPGTRLTVL.

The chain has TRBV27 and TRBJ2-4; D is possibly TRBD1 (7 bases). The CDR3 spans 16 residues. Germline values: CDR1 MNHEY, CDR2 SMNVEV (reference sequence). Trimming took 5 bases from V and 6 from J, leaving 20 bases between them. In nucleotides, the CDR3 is TGTGCCAGCAGTCTGGAGGGGGCCGGTCTGGGAAACATTCAGTACTTC. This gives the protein CASSLEGAGLGNIQYF.

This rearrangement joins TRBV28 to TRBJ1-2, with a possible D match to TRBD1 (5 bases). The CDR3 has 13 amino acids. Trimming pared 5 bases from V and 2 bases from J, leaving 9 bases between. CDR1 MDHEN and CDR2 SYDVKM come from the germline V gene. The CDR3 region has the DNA TGTGCCAGCAGTCTCTCAGGGAACTATGGCTACACCTTC. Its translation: CASSLSGNYGYTF.

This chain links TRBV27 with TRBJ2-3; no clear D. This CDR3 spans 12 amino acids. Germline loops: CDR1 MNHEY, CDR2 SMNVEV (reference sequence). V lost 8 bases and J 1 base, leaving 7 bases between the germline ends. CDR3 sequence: CASFTGTDTQYF. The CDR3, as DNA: TGTGCCAGCTTCACGGGCACAGATACGCAGTATTTT.

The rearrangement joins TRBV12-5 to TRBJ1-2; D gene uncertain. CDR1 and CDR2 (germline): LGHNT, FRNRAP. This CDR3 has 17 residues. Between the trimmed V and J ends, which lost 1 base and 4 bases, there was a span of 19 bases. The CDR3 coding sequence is TGTGCTAGTGGTTTGGGGGCAGGCCCCGCAATGTCCTATGGCTACACCTTC. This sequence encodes CASGLGAGPAMSYGYTF. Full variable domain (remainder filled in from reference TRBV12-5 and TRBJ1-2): DARVTQTPRHKVTEMGQEVTMRCQPILGHNTVFWYRQTMMQGLELLAYFRNRAPLDDSGMPKDRFSAEMPDATLATLKIQPSEPRDSAVYFCASGLGAGPAMSYGYTFGSGTRLTVV.

The CDR3 region is CASSEGWGSTDTQYF. CDR3 coding DNA: TGTGCCAGCAGTGAAGGGTGGGGTAGCACAGATACGCAGTATTTT. V gene TRBV2 combines with J gene TRBJ2-3, with no clear D. Trimming removed 1 base at V and 0 bases at J, with 8 bases between. Germline V gives CDR1 SNHLY, CDR2 FYNNEI. The CDR3 is 15 residues long. The full variable domain, with the rest looked up from reference TRBV2 and TRBJ2-3, is EPEVTQTPSHQVTQMGQEVILRCVPISNHLYFYWYRQILGQKVEFLVSFYNNEISEKSEIFDDQFSVERPDGSNFTLKIRSTKLEDSAMYFCASSEGWGSTDTQYFGPGTRLTVL.

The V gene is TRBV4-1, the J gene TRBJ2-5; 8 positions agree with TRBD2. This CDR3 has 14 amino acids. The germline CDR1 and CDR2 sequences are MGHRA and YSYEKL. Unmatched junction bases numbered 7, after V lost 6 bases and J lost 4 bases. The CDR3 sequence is CASSRAGVAETQYF. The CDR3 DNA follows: TGCGCCAGCAGTCGAGCGGGAGTCGCAGAGACCCAGTACTTC.

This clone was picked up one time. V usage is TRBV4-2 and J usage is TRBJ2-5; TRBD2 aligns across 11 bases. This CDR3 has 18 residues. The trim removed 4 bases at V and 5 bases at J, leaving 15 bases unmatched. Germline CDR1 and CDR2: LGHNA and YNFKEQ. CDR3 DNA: TGTGCCAGCAGCCGGAGCCCAGTGACTAGCGGGAAGGGCGAGACCCAGTACTTC. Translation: CASSRSPVTSGKGETQYF.